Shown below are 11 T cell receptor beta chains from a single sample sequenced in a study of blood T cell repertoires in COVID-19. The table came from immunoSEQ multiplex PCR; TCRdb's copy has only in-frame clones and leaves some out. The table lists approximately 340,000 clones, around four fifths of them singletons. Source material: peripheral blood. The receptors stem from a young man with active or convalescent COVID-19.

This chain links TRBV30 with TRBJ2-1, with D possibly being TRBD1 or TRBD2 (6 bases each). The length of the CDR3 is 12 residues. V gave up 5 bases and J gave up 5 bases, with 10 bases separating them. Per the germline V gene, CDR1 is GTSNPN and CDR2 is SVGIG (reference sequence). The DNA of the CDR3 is TGTGCCTGGGGGGGGCCAGACAATGAGCAGTTCTTC. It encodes CAWGGPDNEQFF.

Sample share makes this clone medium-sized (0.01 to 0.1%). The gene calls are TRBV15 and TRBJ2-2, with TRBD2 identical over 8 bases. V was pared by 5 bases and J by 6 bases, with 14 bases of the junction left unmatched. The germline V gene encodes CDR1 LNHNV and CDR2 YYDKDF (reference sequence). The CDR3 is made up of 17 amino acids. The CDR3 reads CATSGLGPSGFPGELFF. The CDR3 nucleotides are TGTGCCACCAGCGGCCTAGGGCCTAGCGGGTTCCCCGGGGAGCTGTTTTTT.

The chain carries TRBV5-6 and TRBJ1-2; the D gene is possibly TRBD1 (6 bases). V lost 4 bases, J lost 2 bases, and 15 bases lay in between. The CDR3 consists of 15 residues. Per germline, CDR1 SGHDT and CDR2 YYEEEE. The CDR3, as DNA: TGTGCCAGCAGCCCAGTGGGGGGGGCCAACTATGGCTACACCTTC. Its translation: CASSPVGGANYGYTF.

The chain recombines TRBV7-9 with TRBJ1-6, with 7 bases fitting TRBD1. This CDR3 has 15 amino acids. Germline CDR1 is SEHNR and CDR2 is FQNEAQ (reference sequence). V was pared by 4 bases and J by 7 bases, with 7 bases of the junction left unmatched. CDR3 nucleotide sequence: TGTGCCAGCAGCTCGACACAGGGGTGGAATTCACCCCTCCACTTT. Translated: CASSSTQGWNSPLHF.

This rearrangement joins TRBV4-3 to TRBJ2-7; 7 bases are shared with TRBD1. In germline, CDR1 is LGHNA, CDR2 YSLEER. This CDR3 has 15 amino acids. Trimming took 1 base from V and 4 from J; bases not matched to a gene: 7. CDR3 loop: CASSQGRGRGYEQYF. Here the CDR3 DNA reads TGCGCCAGCAGCCAAGGGAGAGGCAGGGGGTACGAGCAGTACTTC.

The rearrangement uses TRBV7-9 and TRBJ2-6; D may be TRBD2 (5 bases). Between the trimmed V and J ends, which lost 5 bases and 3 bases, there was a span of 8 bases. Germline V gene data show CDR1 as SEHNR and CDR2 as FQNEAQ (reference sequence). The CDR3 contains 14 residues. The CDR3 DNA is TGTGCCAGCAGCCCGGGGTTTGGGGCCAACGTCCTGACTTTC. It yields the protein CASSPGFGANVLTF.

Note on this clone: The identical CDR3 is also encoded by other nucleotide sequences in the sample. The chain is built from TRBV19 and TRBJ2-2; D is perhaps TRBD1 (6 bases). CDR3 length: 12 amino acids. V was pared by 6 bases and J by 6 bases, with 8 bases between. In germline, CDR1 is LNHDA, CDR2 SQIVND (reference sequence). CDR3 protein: CASRTGSGELFF. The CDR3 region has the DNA TGTGCCAGTAGAACAGGGTCCGGGGAGCTGTTTTTT.

The CDR3 coding sequence is TGTGCCAGTAGTATGACAGCTAACTATGGCTACACCTTC. This translates into CASSMTANYGYTF. The rearrangement links TRBV19 to TRBJ1-2; maybe TRBD1 (5 bases). Per the germline V gene, CDR1 is LNHDA and CDR2 is SQIVND (reference sequence). V lost 3 bases, J lost 0 bases, and 5 bases lay in between. The CDR3 length is 13 residues. The full variable domain, rest sourced from reference TRBV19 and TRBJ1-2, is DGGITQSPKYLFRKEGQNVTLSCEQNLNHDAMYWYRQDPGQGLRLIYYSQIVNDFQKGDIAEGYSVSREKKESFPLTVTSAQKNPTAFYLCASSMTANYGYTFGSGTRLTVV.

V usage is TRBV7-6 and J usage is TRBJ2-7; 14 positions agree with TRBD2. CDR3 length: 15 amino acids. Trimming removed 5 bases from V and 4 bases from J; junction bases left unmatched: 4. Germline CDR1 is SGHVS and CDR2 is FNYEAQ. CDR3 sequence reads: CASSAGTSGSYEQYF. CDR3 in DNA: TGTGCCAGCAGCGCGGGGACTAGCGGGAGTTACGAGCAGTACTTC.

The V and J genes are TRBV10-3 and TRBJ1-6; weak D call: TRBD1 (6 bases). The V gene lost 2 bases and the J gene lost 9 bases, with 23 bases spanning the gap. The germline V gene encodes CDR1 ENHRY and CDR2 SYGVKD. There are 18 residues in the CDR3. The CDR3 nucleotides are TGTGCCATCAGTGAGCCGCAACAGGGTTTCGCATCGCGTTCACCCCTCCACTTT. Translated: CAISEPQQGFASRSPLHF.

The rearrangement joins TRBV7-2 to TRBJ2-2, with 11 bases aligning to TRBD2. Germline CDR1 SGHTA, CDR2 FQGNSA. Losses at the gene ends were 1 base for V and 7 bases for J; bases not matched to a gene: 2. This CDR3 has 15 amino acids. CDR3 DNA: TGTGCCAGCAGCTTAGGGGGACTAGCGGTCGGGGAGCTGTTTTTT. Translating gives CASSLGGLAVGELFF.